One sample yielded the 6 T cell receptor beta chains listed below, sequenced in a study of cytomegalovirus exposure and HLA in healthy donors. In the PCR, 60 Vbeta and 13 Jbeta primers were used. The table came from immunoSEQ multiplex PCR; TCRdb's copy has only in-frame clones and leaves some out. The table has 95,000 to 150,000 clones, about 62% seen once. Sequenced material: PBMCs. The origin of the receptors is a woman between 40 and 55 years old in good health and CMV-seropositive.

This chain uses TRBV29-1 with TRBJ2-7; possibly TRBD2 for D (6 bases). This CDR3 is 14 amino acids long. Trimming shortened V by 1 base and J by 2 bases, and 12 bases separated the two germline ends. Germline V gene lookup returns CDR1 SQVTM and CDR2 ANQGSEA. DNA of the CDR3: TGCAGCGTTGAAGCGGGGGAGGTAGCCTACGAGCAGTACTTC. This sequence encodes CSVEAGEVAYEQYF.

CDR3: CASRMTVFPYGYTF. DNA of the CDR3: TGTGCCAGTAGAATGACAGTTTTCCCCTATGGCTACACCTTC. This chain connects TRBV19 to TRBJ1-2, with D perhaps TRBD1 (5 bases). The CDR3 is 14 residues long. CDR1 and CDR2 from the germline V gene are LNHDA and SQIVND (reference sequence). V lost 6 bases and J 4 bases, leaving 15 bases between the germline ends.

The V and J genes are TRBV28 and TRBJ1-5; D ambiguous. The CDR3 consists of 13 residues. The germline CDR1 and CDR2 sequences are MDHEN and SYDVKM. Trimming stripped 7 bases from V and 1 base from J, with 8 bases between. The CDR3 nucleotides read TGTGCCAGCACCCCTTTAAGCAATCAGCCCCAGCATTTT. This sequence encodes CASTPLSNQPQHF.

J is TRBJ2-5 and V is TRBV18; TRBD2 matches at 9 bases. The ends lost 2 bases at V and 3 bases at J; junction bases unmatched: 4. The CDR3 has 15 residues. Looked up from germline, CDR1 is KGHSH and CDR2 is LQKENI. CDR3 sequence: CASSPVAGEEETQYF. CDR3 DNA sequence: TGTGCCAGCTCACCAGTAGCGGGAGAGGAAGAGACCCAGTACTTC.

This clone has only a few counts. This chain links TRBV18 with TRBJ2-3; 8 bases map to TRBD2. CDR3 length: 15 amino acids. With V trimmed by 3 bases and J by 2 bases, 4 bases remained unmatched. Germline lookup yields CDR1 KGHSH and CDR2 LQKENI. For the CDR3, the DNA is TGTGCCAGCTCACCGTCACTAGCGGACACAGATACGCAGTATTTT. Translating gives CASSPSLADTDTQYF.

CDR3 sequence reads: CASSQATRGAGDTQYF. The CDR3 DNA sequence: TGTGCCAGCAGCCAAGCGACGCGGGGGGCAGGGGATACGCAGTATTTT. V and J are TRBV4-2 and TRBJ2-3; the match to TRBD2 covers 8 bases. The germline V gene encodes CDR1 LGHNA and CDR2 YNFKEQ. This CDR3 spans 16 amino acids. V lost 1 base and J lost 6; bases outside the gene matches: 9.